The text below deals with one T cell receptor beta chain. Its antigen is still unknown. Germline values: CDR1 MNHEY, CDR2 SMNVEV (reference sequence). The CDR3 is made up of 14 amino acids. With 3 bases clipped from V and 6 bases from J, the junction kept 7 bases outside the gene matches. It was healthy donors who served as the controls, matched for age and sex. CD8+ and CD4+ T cells were negatively isolated; TEMRA cells were FACS-enriched. This record comes from a study of CD8 T cells in Susac syndrome. Study-wide findings and caveats: As the study acknowledged, the number of individuals who were part of its TCR sequencing and HLA analysis was relatively small.

An amount of RNA that ranged from roughly 0.45 to 1 ug was reverse transcribed with random hexamers. Across 54 Vbeta and 13 Jbeta, TCR beta CDR3 was amplified with immunoSEQ multiplex PCR. A single record per CDR3 protein comes from TCRdb applying MiXCR to the immunoSEQ multiplex PCR reads. The sample has approximately 46,000 distinct CDR3 sequences; roughly 92% are singletons. The sequenced sample was CD8+ T cells from PBMCs. The clonotype originates from a human donor in good health. The genes are TRBV27 and TRBJ1-1; TRBD1 aligns across 7 bases. The CDR3 nucleotides read TGTGCCAGCAGTTTGAGGGGGCAGGAATCTGAAGCTTTCTTT. Its protein product is CASSLRGQESEAFF.